This entry concerns a single T cell receptor beta chain. TCRdb recomputed calls from the PCR reads with MiXCR, one row per CDR3 protein. The sample includes approximately 17,000 distinct CDR3 sequences, about 40% seen only once; the top ten take around 41%. The CDR3 runs 13 residues. CDR1 is MNHEY, CDR2 SVGAGI, per germline. The V end lost 4 bases, the J end lost 0 bases, and 7 bases lay between the germline ends. This entry is derived from a study of tumor-infiltrating lymphocytes in oesophageal squamous cell carcinoma. The sample taken for sequencing was blood. This TCR came from a female donor with esophageal squamous cell carcinoma. The chain carries TRBV6-5 and TRBJ2-7; D is ambiguous. CDR3 DNA: TGTGCCAGCAGTTTCTCCCTCTCCTACGAGCAGTACTTC. Amino acids: CASSFSLSYEQYF.